This TCR beta chain was identified in a study of blood T cell repertoires in COVID-19. Study as a whole: Italy, Spain and the United States were the sources of the convalescent and acute COVID-19 samples. The cDNA or gDNA used as material had been derived from T cells, B-cell-depleted T cells, or PBMCs.

In the original workflow: Nucleated cell counts were estimated from reference gene primer amplification. Sequenced by immunoSEQ multiplex PCR; TCRdb stores in-frame clones only, minus some. From that table come the V and J calls and clone size; the DNA was used to work out D and trimming. This table holds about 66,000 clones, just over 85% found once. This TCR derives from a man aged 45-65 years with active COVID-19. Material: peripheral blood.

The CDR3 is CASRLRRQYF. CDR3 DNA: TGTGCCAGCAGGCTGCGAAGGCAGTATTTT. The chain combines TRBV5-7 with TRBJ2-3; no clear D gene. TRBV5-7 qualifies as an ORF whose function is uncertain. The V end lost 5 bases, the J end lost 11 bases, and 9 bases lay between the germline ends. There are 10 residues in the CDR3.